This TCR beta chain was profiled in a study of T-cell memory formation after mild COVID-19. MiXCR, applied by TCRdb to the 5' RACE reads, yields one record per CDR3 protein. Of around 340,000 distinct CDR3 sequences in the sample, approximately 12% were seen once. This clonotype appeared many times. Per germline, CDR1 SGHRS and CDR2 YFSETQ. This CDR3 is 17 amino acids long. The V segment lost 5 bases and the J segment 4 bases; nucleotides outside the gene matches: 16. The clonotype comes from a man aged 18 to 29 who had mild COVID-19 (a few samples of this study predate the infection). Cell type and time point are not known. The chain is built from TRBV5-1 and TRBJ1-1; 8 bases are a match to TRBD1. Sequenced sample: PBMCs or a T cell subset sorted from them (not recorded which). The CDR3 DNA sequence: TGCGCCAGCAGAGACACCGACAGGGGATGGCATAGCACTGAAGCTTTCTTT. Translation gives CASRDTDRGWHSTEAFF.